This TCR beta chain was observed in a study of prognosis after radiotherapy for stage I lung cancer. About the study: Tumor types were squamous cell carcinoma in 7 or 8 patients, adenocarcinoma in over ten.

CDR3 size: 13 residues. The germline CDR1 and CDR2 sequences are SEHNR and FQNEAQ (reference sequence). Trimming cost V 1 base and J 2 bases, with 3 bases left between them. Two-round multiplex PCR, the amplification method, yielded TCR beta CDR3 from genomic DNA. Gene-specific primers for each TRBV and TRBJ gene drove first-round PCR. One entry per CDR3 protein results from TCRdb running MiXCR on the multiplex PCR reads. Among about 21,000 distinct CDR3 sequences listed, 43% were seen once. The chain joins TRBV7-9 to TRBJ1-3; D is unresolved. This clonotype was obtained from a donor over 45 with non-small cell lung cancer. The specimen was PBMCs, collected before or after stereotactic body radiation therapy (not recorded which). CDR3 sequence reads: CASSLVPGNTIYF. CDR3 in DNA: TGTGCCAGCAGCTTAGTCCCTGGAAACACCATATATTTT.